These 2 T cell receptor beta chains were all obtained from the same sample, sequenced in a study of shared clonotypes between healthy human individuals. Assay used: immunoSEQ multiplex PCR; TCRdb lists only in-frame clones, some missing. The data contain about 2.4 million clones, under 95% of them singletons. Sequencing used naive CD4+ T cells from PBMCs. The sample's subset: CD45RA+ positively selected. These TCRs come from a man younger than 35 in good health. Some clones in this sample may be carry-over from other donors' samples.

This chain links TRBV6-5 with TRBJ1-1; no reliable D call. The CDR3 length is 13 residues. Trimming shortened V by 3 bases and J by 7 bases, and 12 bases separated the two germline ends. Germline CDR1 reads MNHEY; CDR2 reads SVGAGI. For the CDR3, the DNA is TGTGCCAGCAGTTATCGGGCGTCAGGTGAAGCTTTCTTT. This sequence encodes CASSYRASGEAFF.

The chain uses TRBV6-5 and TRBJ2-5, with TRBD1 matching over 7 bases. The assigned J gene may be wrong: the sequence end matches TRBJ2-7 better. CDR3 length equals 13 residues. CDR1 is MNHEY and CDR2 is SVGAGI in the germline V gene. The CDR3 DNA is TGTGCCAGCAGTTACTTTACAGGGGCCGAGCAGTACTTC. It translates to CASSYFTGAEQYF.